A selection of T cell receptor beta chains follows, all from one sample in a study of CD8 T cells in Susac syndrome. TCRdb itself ran the immunoSEQ multiplex PCR reads through MiXCR, one entry per CDR3 protein. The sample includes around 200,000 distinct CDR3 sequences, around 95% seen only once; the top ten take roughly 0.095%. The specimen sequenced was CD4+ T cells from PBMCs. Receptors originate from a human donor with multiple sclerosis. Both conserved end residues are part of each CDR3. D genes are given only for firm matches. Clone size appears in some rows only: once, few, many, or a class for an expanded clone.

cdr3_length j_call d_call v_call clone_size cdr3_aa cdr3_nt
14 TRBJ1-5 . TRBV12-3/TRBV12-4 . CASSFEAGNQPQHF TGTGCCAGCAGTTTTGAGGCGGGAAATCAGCCCCAGCATTTT
17 TRBJ2-2 . TRBV3-1 . CASSQDIGGANTGELFF TGTGCCAGCAGCCAAGATATAGGGGGAGCGAACACCGGGGAGCTGTTTTTT
13 TRBJ2-7 TRBD1 TRBV9 . CASSVGQGSEQYF TGTGCCAGCAGCGTAGGACAGGGGTCCGAGCAGTACTTC
22 TRBJ2-3 . TRBV23-1 . CASSQSRLSVVGWVRSTDTQYF TGCGCCAGCAGTCAATCGAGGTTAAGTGTGGTCGGTTGGGTGAGAAGCACAGATACGCAGTATTTT
15 TRBJ1-5 . TRBV20-1 . CSARDGAEYNQPQLF TGCAGTGCTAGAGATGGGGCGGAATACAATCAGCCCCAGCTTTTT
16 TRBJ2-1 TRBD1 TRBV5-1 . CASSLDRASTYNEQFF TGCGCCAGCAGCCTCGACAGGGCGAGCACCTACAATGAGCAGTTCTTC
11 TRBJ1-2 . TRBV11-2 . CASSPSSVYTF TGTGCCAGCAGCCCCTCATCGGTCTACACCTTC
15 TRBJ1-1 . TRBV25-1 . CASFCGPAVKGEAFF TGTGCCAGCTTCTGCGGACCGGCTGTGAAGGGCGAAGCTTTCTTT
14 TRBJ1-4 . TRBV4-1 . CASTQPGRGEKLFF TGCGCCAGCACCCAACCGGGGCGAGGAGAAAAACTGTTTTTT
11 TRBJ2-7 . TRBV6-2/TRBV6-3 . CASTSLDEQYF TGTGCCAGCACTTCGCTGGACGAGCAGTACTTC
16 TRBJ2-5 . TRBV20-1 . CSARDFQRPGTRSVYF TGCAGTGCTAGAGACTTTCAAAGACCCGGGACTCGATCAGTATACTTC
14 TRBJ2-5 TRBD1 TRBV20-1 . CSARPRQGQETQYF TGCAGTGCTAGACCCCGACAGGGCCAAGAGACCCAGTACTTC
13 TRBJ1-2 . TRBV20-1 once CSASGAGTPKSNF TGCAGTGCCTCGGGTGCCGGAACGCCAAAGAGCAACTTC
14 TRBJ2-5 . TRBV12-3/TRBV12-4 . CASSFQGLKETQYF TGTGCCAGCAGTTTCCAGGGGCTCAAGGAGACCCAGTACTTC
15 TRBJ1-1 . TRBV5-1 . CASSDIPSSNTEAFF TGCGCCAGCAGCGATATTCCAAGTTCGAACACTGAAGCTTTCTTT
14 TRBJ1-2 . TRBV5-1 . CASSLEDTGYGYTF TGCGCCAGCAGCTTAGAGGACACCGGCTATGGCTACACCTTC
13 TRBJ2-7 . TRBV29-1 once CSVDGQHGYEQYF TGCAGCGTTGACGGTCAGCATGGATACGAGCAGTACTTC
15 TRBJ2-7 . TRBV27 . CASSLVLGSSYEQYF TGTGCCAGCAGTTTAGTGTTAGGCAGCTCCTACGAGCAGTACTTC
14 TRBJ2-5 . TRBV28 . CASRPGGPQETQYF TGTGCCAGCAGACCGGGGGGCCCCCAAGAGACCCAGTACTTC
14 TRBJ2-2 . TRBV2 . CASSERPNTGELFF TGTGCCAGCAGTGAGCGACCGAACACCGGGGAGCTGTTTTTT
14 TRBJ2-1 . TRBV6-1 . CASSEALGRKEQFF TGTGCCAGCAGTGAAGCGCTTGGGCGGAAGGAGCAGTTCTTC
16 TRBJ2-2 . TRBV4-3 . CASSQTRHPRTGELFF TGCGCCAGCAGCCAGACTAGGCACCCGAGAACCGGGGAGCTGTTTTTT
13 TRBJ1-1 . TRBV19 . CASSLLVGTEAFF TGTGCCAGTAGCCTCCTGGTTGGCACTGAAGCTTTCTTT
15 TRBJ1-3 . TRBV7-8 . CASSIRGGSGNTIYF TGTGCCAGCAGCATACGCGGGGGGTCTGGAAACACCATATATTTT
12 TRBJ1-5 . TRBV30 . CALGFGNQPQHF TGTGCCCTTGGGTTTGGCAATCAGCCCCAGCATTTT
12 TRBJ1-1 . TRBV6-5 . CASSTPTQWTFF TGTGCCAGCAGTACCCCCACGCAGTGGACTTTCTTT
13 TRBJ2-1 TRBD2 TRBV7-9 . CASSLEASGEQFF TGTGCCAGCAGCTTAGAAGCTAGCGGAGAGCAGTTCTTC
17 TRBJ1-1 TRBD1 TRBV3-1 . CASSLWGQGFWNTEAFF TGTGCCAGCAGCCTCTGGGGACAGGGATTTTGGAACACTGAAGCTTTCTTT
15 TRBJ1-3 . TRBV27 . CASSLGGYSGNTIYF TGTGCCAGCAGTTTGGGCGGATACTCTGGAAACACCATATATTTT
13 TRBJ1-2 . TRBV7-9 . CASSFMGDYGYTF TGTGCCAGCAGCTTTATGGGGGACTATGGCTACACCTTC
17 TRBJ2-1 . TRBV16 . CASSQWLAPDFYNEQFF TGTGCCAGCAGCCAATGGCTCGCCCCAGACTTTTACAATGAGCAGTTCTTC
16 TRBJ2-1 . TRBV20-1 . CSASTVWGKSYNEQFF TGCAGTGCTAGCACCGTATGGGGGAAATCTTACAATGAGCAGTTCTTC
13 TRBJ2-2 . TRBV29-1 . CSVAGGYTGELFF TGCAGCGTTGCGGGGGGCTACACCGGGGAGCTGTTTTTT
14 TRBJ2-7 . TRBV12-3/TRBV12-4 . CASRSQGGSYEQYF TGTGCCAGCAGGTCTCAGGGTGGCTCCTACGAGCAGTACTTC
18 TRBJ2-2 TRBD2 TRBV4-1 . CASSQDTPGGQRVGELFF TGCGCCAGCAGCCAAGATACCCCGGGGGGGCAGCGGGTCGGGGAGCTGTTTTTT
12 TRBJ2-7 TRBD1 TRBV6-2/TRBV6-3 once CASRDRGEEQYF TGTGCCAGCAGAGACAGGGGTGAAGAGCAGTACTTC
11 TRBJ1-2 TRBD1 TRBV29-1 . CSAGQDYGYTF TGCAGCGCCGGACAGGACTATGGCTACACCTTC
14 TRBJ2-3 . TRBV12-3/TRBV12-4 . CASSATGLADTQYF TGTGCCAGCAGTGCCACAGGGCTGGCAGATACGCAGTATTTT
13 TRBJ1-2 . TRBV20-1 once CSAPTDGNYGYTF TGCAGTGCTCCAACTGACGGCAACTATGGCTACACCTTC
15 TRBJ1-2 . TRBV7-2 . CASSLVGTTNYGYTF TGTGCCAGCAGCTTAGTGGGCACGACTAACTATGGCTACACCTTC
18 TRBJ2-3 TRBD2 TRBV12-5 . CASGLVAGAVLGTDTQYF TGTGCTAGTGGTCTAGTAGCGGGGGCCGTCTTAGGCACAGATACGCAGTATTTT
14 TRBJ1-6 TRBD1 TRBV7-6 . CASSPTGDHSPLHF TGTGCCAGCAGCCCGACAGGGGATCATTCACCCCTCCACTTT
16 TRBJ2-1 . TRBV18 . CASSPVADHSYNEQFF TGTGCCAGCTCACCCGTAGCGGACCACTCCTACAATGAGCAGTTCTTC
17 TRBJ2-5 TRBD2 TRBV3-1 . CASSQDPSGGPQETQYF TGTGCCAGCAGCCAAGATCCCAGCGGGGGGCCCCAAGAGACCCAGTACTTC
17 TRBJ2-1 TRBD1 TRBV24-1 . CATSDLTGGSSYNEQFF TGTGCCACCAGTGATCTCACAGGGGGATCATCCTACAATGAGCAGTTCTTC
13 TRBJ1-1 . TRBV28 . CASSLPLNTEAFF TGTGCCAGCAGTCTCCCTTTGAACACTGAAGCTTTCTTT